What follows are 15 T cell receptor beta chains derived from one specimen sequenced in a study of blood T cell repertoires in COVID-19. Using immunoSEQ multiplex PCR, the repertoire was profiled, and TCRdb retains in-frame clones only, with some absent. The sample has about 88,000 clones, roughly 90% seen once; the top ten hold around 3%. Specimen: peripheral blood. The receptors were sampled from a woman older than 75 with acute or convalescent COVID-19.

The J gene is TRBJ2-7, the V gene TRBV7-3; 10 bases line up with TRBD1. Germline V gene lookup returns CDR1 SGHTA and CDR2 FQGTGA. The CDR3 spans 14 residues. V lost 5 bases and J lost 3; bases outside the gene matches: 4. This CDR3 is CASSPGTGDYEQYF. Here the CDR3 DNA reads TGTGCCAGCAGCCCAGGGACAGGGGACTACGAGCAGTACTTC.

The rearrangement links TRBV6-1 to TRBJ1-2, with D tentatively TRBD1 (5 bases). This CDR3 spans 16 amino acids. Germline values: CDR1 MNHNS, CDR2 SASEGT. V lost 2 bases to trimming and J lost 7 bases, with 20 bases between them. CDR3 sequence reads: CASSEIGGLLRGGYTF. In DNA, the CDR3 is TGTGCCAGCAGTGAAATTGGGGGACTCCTCCGCGGTGGCTACACCTTC.

The rearrangement links TRBV7-6 to TRBJ2-3, with TRBD2 identical over 7 bases. Germline lookup yields CDR1 SGHVS and CDR2 FNYEAQ. J lost 8 bases, V lost 4 bases, and 9 bases had no gene match. This CDR3 has 14 residues. The CDR3 sequence: CASSSQVGGGTQYF. The CDR3 DNA is TGTGCCAGCAGCTCTCAAGTCGGCGGGGGTACGCAGTATTTT.

This chain connects TRBV28 to TRBJ1-2; 9 bases align to TRBD1. The CDR3 extends over 13 amino acids. In germline, CDR1 is MDHEN, CDR2 SYDVKM. The V segment lost 9 bases and the J segment 8 bases; nucleotides outside the gene matches: 10. The CDR3 bases are TGTGCCAGTCTAACAGGGGGCGGTTTCGGCTACACCTTC. Protein: CASLTGGGFGYTF.

The V call is TRBV28, the J call TRBJ2-3; TRBD2 agrees at 8 bases. CDR1 MDHEN and CDR2 SYDVKM come from the germline V gene. Germline trimming cut 5 bases from V and 1 base from J; bases unmatched to any gene: 5. The CDR3 has 15 amino acids. As DNA, the CDR3 is TGTGCCAGCAGTCCGGGGGGGGAGGGCACAGATACGCAGTATTTT. Translation gives CASSPGGEGTDTQYF.

V gene TRBV18 combines with J gene TRBJ2-3, with TRBD1 identical over 7 bases. With 2 bases clipped from V and 0 bases from J, the junction kept 5 bases outside the gene matches. Germline loops: CDR1 KGHSH, CDR2 LQKENI. This CDR3 contains 16 residues. The CDR3 DNA is TGTGCCAGCTCACCAACCGGGACAGCTAGCACAGATACGCAGTATTTT. It encodes CASSPTGTASTDTQYF.

The V call is TRBV30, the J call TRBJ1-2; no reliable D call. The CDR3 totals 12 residues. Germline-derived CDR1 and CDR2 are GTSNPN and SVGIG (reference sequence). The V gene lost 8 bases and the J gene lost 0 bases, with 10 bases spanning the gap. CDR3 protein: CAQAETNYGYTF. For the CDR3, the DNA is TGTGCCCAAGCCGAGACTAACTATGGCTACACCTTC.

The chain employs TRBV18 and TRBJ2-1; a possible D gene is TRBD2 (6 bases). Germline CDR1 is KGHSH and CDR2 is LQKENI. The CDR3 is made up of 11 amino acids. Trimming took 6 bases from V and 6 from J, leaving 6 bases between them. CDR3 sequence reads: CASSRGNEQFF. The CDR3 DNA reads TGTGCCAGCTCGCGGGGCAATGAGCAGTTCTTC.

This clone was detected only once. V and J are TRBV7-8 and TRBJ2-1; 7 bases line up with TRBD1. This CDR3 comprises 15 residues. Germline loops: CDR1 SGHVS, CDR2 FQNEAQ. Trimming took 4 bases from V and 0 from J; bases not matched to a gene: 3. The CDR3 reads CASSYGTDSYNEQFF. CDR3 DNA: TGTGCCAGCAGCTACGGGACAGACTCCTACAATGAGCAGTTCTTC.

This chain uses TRBV28 with TRBJ1-1, with a tentative D call TRBD1 (5 bases). This CDR3 comprises 14 residues. Germline CDR1 MDHEN, CDR2 SYDVKM. V lost 7 bases and J lost 4, with 16 bases in between. The CDR3, as DNA: TGTGCCAGCAAAGGTCCAGGGAGGGGCACTGAAGCTTTCTTT. Encoded protein: CASKGPGRGTEAFF.

As for this clone: An end of the junction does not agree with germline; a read error may underlie this. The CDR3 coding sequence is TGTGCCTGGAGTGACCAGATTAATCTCTTT. Its translation is CAWSDQINLF. This chain links TRBV30 with TRBJ1-1; no definite D call. Germline CDR1 reads GTSNPN; CDR2 reads SVGIG (reference sequence). CDR3 length: 10 amino acids.

The chain has TRBV11-1 and TRBJ1-1; maybe TRBD1 (5 bases). The CDR3 length is 14 residues. CDR1 is SGHAT and CDR2 is FQDESV in the germline V gene (reference sequence). The V end was cut by 1 base, the J end by 5 bases, with 11 bases between. The CDR3 region has the DNA TGTGCCAGCAGCTTAGGATTAAGGGGAACTGAAGCTTTCTTT. Translating it yields CASSLGLRGTEAFF.

The rearrangement links TRBV12-5 to TRBJ2-2; D gene unclear. The CDR3 length is 14 residues. Germline lookup yields CDR1 LGHNT and CDR2 FRNRAP. Trimming cost V 4 bases and J 5 bases, with 11 bases left between them. CDR3 loop: CASGSPFNTGELFF. The CDR3 DNA reads TGTGCTAGTGGTTCTCCTTTTAATACCGGGGAGCTGTTTTTT.

This clone has a single count. The rearrangement uses TRBV7-2 and TRBJ1-6; 8 bases align to TRBD1. This CDR3 is built from 16 residues. The trim removed 5 bases at V and 7 bases at J, leaving 10 bases unmatched. The germline CDR1 and CDR2 sequences are SGHTA and FQGNSA. Written as DNA, the CDR3 is TGTGCCAGCAGCCCTAGACGGGACAGGCTCAATTCACCCCTCCACTTT. This codes for CASSPRRDRLNSPLHF.

A few counts support this clone. The V call is TRBV3-1 (or the pseudogene TRBV3-2), the J call TRBJ2-5; D gene uncertain. With 1 base removed from V and 1 base from J, the gap between germline ends came to 10 bases. This CDR3 spans 15 amino acids. Germline V gene lookup returns CDR1 LGHDT and CDR2 YNNKEL (reference sequence). The CDR3 sequence: CASSQGIVRQETQYF. The CDR3 DNA follows: TGTGCCAGCAGCCAAGGAATTGTGCGCCAAGAGACCCAGTACTTC.